The 26 T cell receptor beta chains below come from one sample, sequenced in a study of glioma-infiltrating T cells. Amplification of TCR alpha and beta CDR3 regions from RNA used iRepertoire nested multiplex PCR. TCRdb called the multiplex PCR reads again in MiXCR, with one record for every CDR3 protein. The table records 100,000 to 150,000 distinct CDR3 sequences, 23% of them present only once. Sequenced material: glioma tissue, nonneoplastic brain tissue, or PBMCs (not recorded which). The source is a human donor with low-grade glioma or glioblastoma, undergoing nonglioma brain surgery, or in good health (not recorded which).

This clonotype has only a few counts. The genes are TRBV12-3 or TRBV12-4 and TRBJ2-3, with a weak D call TRBD2 (6 bases). This CDR3 spans 15 amino acids. Trimming removed 5 bases from V and 4 bases from J, with 16 bases in between. The CDR3: CASSVTSWDADTQYF. The DNA of the CDR3 is TGTGCCAGCAGTGTGACTAGTTGGGACGCAGATACGCAGTATTTT.

The chain is built from TRBV3-1 and TRBJ1-3; no definite D call. Deletions cut 0 bases from V and 1 base from J, with 7 bases between. This CDR3 has 15 residues. Germline loops: CDR1 LGHDT, CDR2 YNNKEL (reference sequence). The CDR3 nucleotides read TGTGCCAGCAGCCAAGATGGAGGGTCTGGAAACACCATATATTTT. Amino acid sequence: CASSQDGGSGNTIYF.

This clonotype was found many times. J is TRBJ2-3 and V is TRBV20-1; D not certain. V was cut by 6 bases and J by 0 bases, with 10 bases left in between. Germline V lookup: CDR1 DFQATT, CDR2 SNEGSKA (reference sequence). CDR3 length: 13 amino acids. CDR3 in DNA: TGCAGTGCCCTAGGACGGAGCACAGATACGCAGTATTTT. Protein sequence: CSALGRSTDTQYF.

There are many counts of this clonotype. The chain is built from TRBV2 and TRBJ2-7; TRBD2 matches 8 bases. The CDR3 sequence is 12 residues long. Germline loops: CDR1 SNHLY, CDR2 FYNNEI. Trimming cost V 4 bases and J 6 bases; bases outside gene matches: 2. The CDR3 reads CASSASGSEQYF. The CDR3 DNA reads as TGTGCCAGCAGTGCAAGCGGGAGCGAGCAGTACTTC.

Comment on this clonotype: A read error may be the cause here, since a much bigger clone is one base away. The chain employs TRBV7-2 and TRBJ2-5; D remains ambiguous. The CDR3 totals 11 residues. The V gene lost 6 bases and the J gene lost 5 bases, with 7 bases spanning the gap. CDR1 and CDR2 (germline): SGHTA, FQGNSA. The CDR3 is CASRSHETQYF. The CDR3 DNA sequence: TGTGCCAGCAGATCCCATGAGACCCAGTACTTC.

In its sample, this clonotype was seen once. Being one base from a much bigger clone, this may be a read error. V usage is TRBV12-3 or TRBV12-4 and J usage is TRBJ2-1; D is possibly TRBD1 or TRBD2 (6 bases each). This CDR3 is built from 14 residues. CDR3 DNA: TGTGCCAGCAGGTTACTAGGGGGGTACAATGAGCAGTTATTC. This gives the protein CASRLLGGYNEQLF.

Regarding this clonotype: This may be a read error, as it is one base from a much larger clone. V and J are TRBV28 and TRBJ2-1; the match to TRBD2 covers 12 bases. Unmatched junction bases numbered 5, after V lost 4 bases and J lost 4 bases. This CDR3 has 16 residues. Germline V lookup: CDR1 MDHEN, CDR2 SYDVKM. The CDR3 protein is CASSSSGTSGYNEQFF. The CDR3 DNA reads TGTGCCAGCAGTTCCTCCGGGACTAGCGGGTACAATGAGCAGTTCTTC.

This clonotype was seen many times. V is TRBV20-1 and J is TRBJ1-3; D is unclear. This CDR3 region has 13 residues. With 3 bases removed from V and 2 bases from J, the gap between germline ends came to 8 bases. Germline CDR1 and CDR2: DFQATT and SNEGSKA (reference sequence). DNA of the CDR3: TGCAGTGCTAGGGTTGGGACTGGAAACACCATATATTTT. Amino acid sequence: CSARVGTGNTIYF.

V usage is TRBV5-4 and J usage is TRBJ2-1, with 7 positions matching TRBD1. Per germline, CDR1 SGHNT and CDR2 YYREEE (reference sequence). V lost 4 bases and J lost 7; bases outside the gene matches: 8. This CDR3 has 14 amino acids. The CDR3, as DNA: TGTGCCAGCAGCATACCGACAGGGAGTAATGAGCAGTTCTTC. It yields the protein CASSIPTGSNEQFF.

The chain links TRBV29-1 to TRBJ2-2; D gene uncertain. The CDR3 is 11 residues long. Germline loops: CDR1 SQVTM, CDR2 ANQGSEA. Trimming took off 5 bases at V and 5 bases at J, with 6 bases between the two ends. The CDR3 loop is CSVSSTGELFF. CDR3 nucleotides: TGCAGCGTTAGTTCTACCGGGGAGCTGTTTTTT.

This clonotype was counted ten times or more. V and J are TRBV19 and TRBJ2-7; D perhaps matches TRBD1 (6 bases). The CDR3 is 16 amino acids. Germline assignment: CDR1 LNHDA and CDR2 SQIVND (reference sequence). V lost 6 bases and J 1 base, leaving 19 bases between the germline ends. CDR3 in amino acids: CASSRSGTRISYEQYF. For the CDR3, the DNA is TGTGCCAGTAGCAGATCCGGGACACGGATTTCCTACGAGCAGTACTTC.

With respect to this clonotype: Compared with germline, one end of the junction differs, possibly owing to a read error. The chain recombines TRBV12-3 or TRBV12-4 with TRBJ1-1; D uncertain. This CDR3 region has 15 residues. The CDR3: CASIFDLGENTEAFF. CDR3 nucleotides: TGTGCCAGCATTTTTGATTTGGGAGAGAACACTGAGGCTTTCTTT.

This clonotype showed up many times. This chain links TRBV7-9 with TRBJ1-1; maybe TRBD1 (6 bases). The germline V gene encodes CDR1 SEHNR and CDR2 FQNEAQ (reference sequence). The ends were cut back, 5 bases at V and 7 bases at J, with 14 bases in the middle. The CDR3 is made up of 13 amino acids. Here the CDR3 DNA reads TGTGCCAGCAGCCCTAGGACAGCCCATGAAGCTTTCTTT. Its translation is CASSPRTAHEAFF. The full variable domain, rest sourced from reference TRBV7-9 and TRBJ1-1, is DTGVSQNPRHKITKRGQNVTFRCDPISEHNRLYWYRQTLGQGPEFLTYFQNEAQLEKSRLLSDRFSAERPKGSFSTLEIQRTEQGDSAMYLCASSPRTAHEAFFGQGTRLTVV.

This clonotype was found many times. The rearrangement links TRBV4-3 to TRBJ1-2; no firm D call. CDR3 length equals 15 residues. V lost 2 bases and J 0 bases, leaving 10 bases between the germline ends. CDR1 LGHNA and CDR2 YSLEER come from the germline V gene. CDR3 residues: CASSQSGGANYGYTF. The CDR3 DNA sequence: TGCGCCAGCAGCCAATCCGGCGGAGCTAACTATGGCTACACCTTC.

This clonotype was counted many times. V is TRBV20-1 and J is TRBJ2-1, with TRBD1 matching 8 bases. Unmatched junction bases numbered 7, after V lost 3 bases and J lost 6 bases. The CDR3 totals 14 residues. Germline V CDR1 and CDR2: DFQATT, SNEGSKA (reference sequence). The CDR3: CSARHRDRPNEQFF. The CDR3, as DNA: TGCAGTGCTAGGCACCGGGACAGGCCCAATGAGCAGTTCTTC.

This clonotype was counted a few times. The V call is TRBV29-1, the J call TRBJ2-7; D uncertain. The CDR3 is 11 amino acids. Germline V gene data show CDR1 as SQVTM and CDR2 as ANQGSEA. V was pared by 4 bases and J by 6 bases, with 10 bases between. The CDR3 coding sequence is TGCAGCGTTGCTATAGACCGCGAGCAGTACTTC. The encoded protein is CSVAIDREQYF.

About this clonotype: An end of the junction differs from the germline gene, which may be a read error. The chain combines TRBV4-1 with TRBJ2-5; no clear D. The germline V gene has CDR1 MGHRA and CDR2 YSYEKL. The CDR3 extends over 17 amino acids. The CDR3 region is CASSLSAAATITSQVHF. The DNA of the CDR3 is TGCGCCAGCAGCCTTTCTGCGGCGGCAACTATTACTTCCCAAGTCCACTTC.

The chain is built from TRBV25-1 and TRBJ2-5, with 15 bases matching TRBD2. V gave up 3 bases and J gave up 5 bases; unmatched junction bases: 10. The length of the CDR3 is 18 residues. From germline, CDR1 is MGHDK and CDR2 SYGVNS. The CDR3 DNA reads as TGTGCCAGCAGTGAGTCCGGGACTAGCGGGAGGACGAAGGAGACCCAGTACTTC. Translating gives CASSESGTSGRTKETQYF. The entire variable domain, with the rest obtained from reference TRBV25-1 and TRBJ2-5, is as follows: EADIYQTPRYLVIGTGKKITLECSQTMGHDKMYWYQQDPGMELHLIHYSYGVNSTEKGDLSSESTVSRIRTEHFPLTLESARPSHTSQYLCASSESGTSGRTKETQYFGPGTRLLVL.

In its sample, this clonotype was seen many times. The DNA for the CDR3 is TGCAGTGCTAGAGATAGCCACTACGAGCAGTACTTC. Translating it yields CSARDSHYEQYF. The rearrangement links TRBV20-1 to TRBJ2-7, with D unclear. The V end was cut by 0 bases, the J end by 3 bases, with 6 bases between. Germline CDR1 and CDR2: DFQATT and SNEGSKA (reference sequence). This CDR3 is built from 12 residues.

This clonotype was seen ten or more times. The J gene is TRBJ2-3, the V gene TRBV7-2; 11 bases are a match to TRBD2. The V gene's germline CDR1 is SGHTA and CDR2 FQGNSA. V trimming: 1 base; J trimming: 5 bases; junction bases outside the gene matches: 11. The length of the CDR3 is 18 residues. The CDR3 loop reads CASSLGMTNSGRGDTQYF. The CDR3 nucleotides are TGTGCCAGCAGCTTAGGCATGACCAATAGCGGGAGGGGAGATACGCAGTATTTT.

This clonotype was seen ten or more times. The V call is TRBV5-5, the J call TRBJ2-1; no reliable D call. Germline loops: CDR1 SGHKS, CDR2 YYEKEE (reference sequence). The CDR3 is 14 residues long. V lost 1 base and J lost 8, with 13 bases in between. The CDR3, as DNA: TGTGCCAGCAGCTTGAGGTCCGGCGGAGATGAGCAGTTCTTC. It codes for CASSLRSGGDEQFF.

This clonotype was seen a handful of times. This chain uses TRBV4-1 with TRBJ2-1, with 12 positions matching TRBD2. CDR1 and CDR2 from the germline V gene are MGHRA and YSYEKL. Trimming took 0 bases from V and 9 from J; bases not matched to a gene: 0. This CDR3 is built from 14 residues. As DNA, the CDR3 is TGCGCCAGCAGCCAAGAACTAGCGGGAGGTGAGCAGTTCTTC. Protein product: CASSQELAGGEQFF.

This clonotype was seen ten or more times. The rearrangement uses TRBV3-1 and TRBJ1-3; D is ambiguous. The CDR3 is 14 residues long. CDR1 and CDR2 from the germline V gene are LGHDT and YNNKEL (reference sequence). Trimming removed 1 base at V and 4 bases at J, with 8 bases between. Written as DNA, the CDR3 is TGTGCCAGCAGCCAAGCGGGTACGGGAAACACCATATATTTT. It translates to CASSQAGTGNTIYF.

This clonotype was found many times. J is TRBJ2-5 and V is TRBV3-1; tentative D call: TRBD2 (5 bases). The CDR3 consists of 17 residues. CDR1 is LGHDT, CDR2 YNNKEL, per germline (reference sequence). With 4 bases removed from V and 2 bases from J, the gap between germline ends came to 20 bases. CDR3 protein: CASSPSPGGLQQETQYF. The CDR3 DNA reads as TGTGCCAGCAGCCCCTCGCCAGGAGGACTGCAGCAAGAGACCCAGTACTTC.

At least ten counts were recorded for this clonotype. The rearrangement joins TRBV6-1 to TRBJ2-5, with 9 bases matching TRBD2. CDR1 is MNHNS and CDR2 is SASEGT in the germline V gene. V dropped 6 bases and J dropped 2; count of bases not matched to a gene: 10. The CDR3 is made up of 16 amino acids. The CDR3 bases are TGTGCCAGCAGCCGAATACTAGCGGGTGGACAAGAGACCCAGTACTTC. This gives the protein CASSRILAGGQETQYF.

Only a few counts were recorded for this clonotype. The gene calls are TRBV5-4 and TRBJ1-1, with a possible D match to TRBD1 (6 bases). This CDR3 has 15 residues. Germline V gene sequence: CDR1 SGHNT, CDR2 YYREEE (reference sequence). V lost 3 bases and J lost 0, with 12 bases in between. CDR3 protein: CASSSLTGLNTEAFF. CDR3 bases: TGTGCCAGCAGCTCGCTGACAGGTTTGAACACTGAAGCTTTCTTT.